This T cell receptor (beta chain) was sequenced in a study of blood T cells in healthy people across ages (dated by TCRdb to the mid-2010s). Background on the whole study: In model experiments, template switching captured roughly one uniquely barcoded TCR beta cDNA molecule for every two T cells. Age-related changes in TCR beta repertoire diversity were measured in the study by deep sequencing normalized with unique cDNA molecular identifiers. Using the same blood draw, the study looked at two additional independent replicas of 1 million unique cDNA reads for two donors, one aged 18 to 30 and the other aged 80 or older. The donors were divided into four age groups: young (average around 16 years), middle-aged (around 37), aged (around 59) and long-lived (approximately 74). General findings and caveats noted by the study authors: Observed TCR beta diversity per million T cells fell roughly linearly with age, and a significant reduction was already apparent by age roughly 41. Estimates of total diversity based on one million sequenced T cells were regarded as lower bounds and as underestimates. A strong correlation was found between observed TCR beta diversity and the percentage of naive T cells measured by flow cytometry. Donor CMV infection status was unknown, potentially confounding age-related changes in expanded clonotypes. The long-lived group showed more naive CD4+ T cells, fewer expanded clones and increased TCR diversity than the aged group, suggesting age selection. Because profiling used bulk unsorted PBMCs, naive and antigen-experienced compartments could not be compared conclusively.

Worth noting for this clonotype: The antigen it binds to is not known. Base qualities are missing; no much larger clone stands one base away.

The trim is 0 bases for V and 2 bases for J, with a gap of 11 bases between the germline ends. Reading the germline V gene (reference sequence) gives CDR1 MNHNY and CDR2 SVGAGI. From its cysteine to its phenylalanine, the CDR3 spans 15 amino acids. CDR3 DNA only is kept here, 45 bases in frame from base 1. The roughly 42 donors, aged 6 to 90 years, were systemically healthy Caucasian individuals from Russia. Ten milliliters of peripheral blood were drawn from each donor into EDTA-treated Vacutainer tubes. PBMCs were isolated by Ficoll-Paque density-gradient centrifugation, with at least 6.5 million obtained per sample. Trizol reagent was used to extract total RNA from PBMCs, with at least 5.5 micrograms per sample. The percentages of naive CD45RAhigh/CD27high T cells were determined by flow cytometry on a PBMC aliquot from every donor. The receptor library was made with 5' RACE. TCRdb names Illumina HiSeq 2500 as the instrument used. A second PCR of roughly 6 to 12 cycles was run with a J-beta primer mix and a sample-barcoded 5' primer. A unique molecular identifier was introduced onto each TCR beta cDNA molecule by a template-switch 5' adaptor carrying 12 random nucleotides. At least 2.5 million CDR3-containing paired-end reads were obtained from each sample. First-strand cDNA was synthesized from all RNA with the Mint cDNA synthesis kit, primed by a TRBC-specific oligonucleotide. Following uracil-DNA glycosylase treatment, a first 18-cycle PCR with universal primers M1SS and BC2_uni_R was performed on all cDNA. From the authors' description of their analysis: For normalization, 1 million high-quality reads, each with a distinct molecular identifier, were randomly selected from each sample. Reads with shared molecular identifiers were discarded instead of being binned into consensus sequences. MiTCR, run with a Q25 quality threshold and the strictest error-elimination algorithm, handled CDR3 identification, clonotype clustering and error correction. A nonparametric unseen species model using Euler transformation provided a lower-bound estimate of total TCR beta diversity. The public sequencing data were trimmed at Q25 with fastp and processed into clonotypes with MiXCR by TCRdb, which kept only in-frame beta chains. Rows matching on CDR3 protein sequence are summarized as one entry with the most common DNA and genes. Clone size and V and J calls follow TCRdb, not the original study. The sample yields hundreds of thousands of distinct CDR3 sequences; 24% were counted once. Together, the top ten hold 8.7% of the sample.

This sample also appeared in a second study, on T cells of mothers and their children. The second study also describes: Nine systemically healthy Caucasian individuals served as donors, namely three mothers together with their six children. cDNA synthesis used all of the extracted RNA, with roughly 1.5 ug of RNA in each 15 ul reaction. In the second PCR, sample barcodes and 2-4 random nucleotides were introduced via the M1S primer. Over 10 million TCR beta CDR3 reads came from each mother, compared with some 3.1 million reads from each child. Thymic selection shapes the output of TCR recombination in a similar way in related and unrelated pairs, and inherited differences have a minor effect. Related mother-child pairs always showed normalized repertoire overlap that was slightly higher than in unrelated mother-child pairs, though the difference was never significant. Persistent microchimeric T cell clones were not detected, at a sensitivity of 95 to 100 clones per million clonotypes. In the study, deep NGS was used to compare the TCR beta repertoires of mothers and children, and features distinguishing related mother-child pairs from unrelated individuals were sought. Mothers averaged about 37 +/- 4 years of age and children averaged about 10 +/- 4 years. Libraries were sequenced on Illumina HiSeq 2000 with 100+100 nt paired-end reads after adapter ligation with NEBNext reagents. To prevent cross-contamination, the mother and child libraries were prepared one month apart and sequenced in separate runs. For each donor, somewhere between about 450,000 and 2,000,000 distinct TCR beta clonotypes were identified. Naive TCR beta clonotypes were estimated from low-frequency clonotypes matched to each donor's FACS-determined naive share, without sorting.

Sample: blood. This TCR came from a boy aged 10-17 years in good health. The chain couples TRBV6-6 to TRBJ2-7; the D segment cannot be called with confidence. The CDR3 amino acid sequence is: CASSYSKGPPYEQYF. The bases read TGTGCCAGCAGTTACTCGAAAGGGCCCCCCTACGAGCAGTACTTC.